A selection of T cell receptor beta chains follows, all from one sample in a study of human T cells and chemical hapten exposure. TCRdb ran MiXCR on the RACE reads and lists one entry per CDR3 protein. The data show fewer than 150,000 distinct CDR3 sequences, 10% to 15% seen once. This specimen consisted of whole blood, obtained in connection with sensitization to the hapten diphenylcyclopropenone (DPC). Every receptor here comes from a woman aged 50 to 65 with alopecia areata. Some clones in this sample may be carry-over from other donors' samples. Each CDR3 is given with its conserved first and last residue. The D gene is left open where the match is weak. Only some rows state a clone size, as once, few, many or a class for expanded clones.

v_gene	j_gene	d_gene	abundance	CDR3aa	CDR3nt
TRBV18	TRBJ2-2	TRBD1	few	CASSPLTGGDTGELFF	TGTGCCAGCTCACCACTGACAGGGGGCGACACCGGGGAGCTGTTTTTT
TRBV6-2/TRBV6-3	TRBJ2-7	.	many	CASSYIRTLSYEQYF	TGTGCCAGCAGTTATATCCGGACACTCTCCTACGAGCAGTACTTC
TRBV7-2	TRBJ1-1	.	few	CASSLWVAEAFF	TGTGCCAGCAGCTTGTGGGTGGCTGAAGCTTTCTTT
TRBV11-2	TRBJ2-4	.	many	CASSLGGAKNIQYF	TGTGCCAGCAGCTTAGGGGGAGCCAAAAACATTCAGTACTTC
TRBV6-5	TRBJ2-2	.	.	CASSQNVRVPGELFF	TGTGCCAGCAGTCAAAATGTCAGGGTCCCCGGGGAGCTGTTTTTT
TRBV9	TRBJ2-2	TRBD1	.	CASSVTGDTGELFF	TGTGCCAGCAGCGTGACAGGGGACACCGGGGAGCTGTTTTTT
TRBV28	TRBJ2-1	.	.	CASRGAGGFNEQFF	TGTGCCAGCAGGGGGGCGGGCGGGTTCAATGAGCAGTTCTTC
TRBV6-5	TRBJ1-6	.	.	CASSYSLVEGSPLHF	TGTGCCAGCAGTTACTCGCTCGTGGAGGGTTCACCCCTCCACTTT
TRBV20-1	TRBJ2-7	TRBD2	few	CSAREGTMDEQYF	TGCAGTGCTAGAGAGGGGACTATGGACGAGCAGTACTTC
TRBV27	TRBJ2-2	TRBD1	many	CASKGQGVVTGELFF	TGTGCCAGCAAGGGACAGGGGGTTGTCACCGGGGAGCTGTTTTTT
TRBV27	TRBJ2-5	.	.	CASSLSRPGETQYF	TGTGCCAGCAGTTTGTCGCGGCCCGGTGAGACCCAGTACTTC
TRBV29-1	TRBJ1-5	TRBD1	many	CSVATGEDQPQHF	TGCAGCGTTGCTACAGGGGAGGATCAGCCCCAGCATTTT
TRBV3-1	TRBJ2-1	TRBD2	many	CASSRSGRPKEQFF	TGTGCCAGCAGCCGTAGCGGGAGGCCCAAAGAGCAGTTCTTC
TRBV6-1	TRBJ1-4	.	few	CASSVLEVATNEKLFF	TGTGCCAGCAGTGTCCTGGAGGTTGCAACTAATGAAAAACTGTTTTTT
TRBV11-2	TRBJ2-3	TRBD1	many	CASSSPQGARIPADTQYF	TGTGCCAGCAGCTCACCACAGGGGGCGCGGATTCCGGCAGATACGCAGTATTTT
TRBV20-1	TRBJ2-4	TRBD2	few	CSATTSGRGSKNIQYF	TGCAGTGCTACCACTAGCGGGAGAGGGAGCAAAAACATTCAGTACTTC
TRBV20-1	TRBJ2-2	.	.	CSARDPGTSKAGELFF	TGCAGTGCTAGAGACCCAGGGACCTCAAAAGCCGGGGAGCTGTTTTTT
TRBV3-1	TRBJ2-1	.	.	CASSQGTWNEQFF	TGTGCCAGCAGCCAAGGGACGTGGAATGAGCAGTTCTTC
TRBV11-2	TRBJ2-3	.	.	CASSSRAFTDTQYF	TGTGCCAGCAGCTCACGAGCATTCACAGATACGCAGTATTTT
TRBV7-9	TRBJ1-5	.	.	CASSSLPLGPQHF	TGTGCCAGCAGCTCCCTCCCTCTAGGGCCCCAGCATTTT
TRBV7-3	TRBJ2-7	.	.	CASSNGGEQYF	TGTGCCAGCAGCAACGGGGGCGAGCAGTACTTC
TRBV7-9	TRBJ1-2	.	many	CASTNGGEYGYTF	TGTGCCAGCACAAACGGGGGGGAGTATGGCTACACCTTC
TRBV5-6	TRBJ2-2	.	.	CASSFWRDTGELFF	TGTGCCAGCAGCTTCTGGAGAGATACCGGGGAGCTGTTTTTT
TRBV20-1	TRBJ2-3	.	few	CSAPEPTRGSSDTQYF	TGCAGTGCTCCTGAGCCTACGCGGGGTTCATCAGATACGCAGTATTTT
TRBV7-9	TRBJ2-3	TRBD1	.	CASSLSGQGTDTQYF	TGTGCCAGCAGCCTCTCGGGACAGGGCACAGATACGCAGTATTTT
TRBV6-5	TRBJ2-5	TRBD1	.	CASSSRQGRETQYF	TGTGCCAGCAGCTCTCGACAGGGCAGGGAGACCCAGTACTTC
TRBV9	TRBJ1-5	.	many	CASSPGPSAYQPQHF	TGTGCCAGCAGCCCTGGGCCTTCGGCATATCAGCCCCAGCATTTT
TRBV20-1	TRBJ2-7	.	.	CSTQDSFSYEQYF	TGCAGTACCCAAGACAGCTTCTCCTACGAGCAGTACTTC
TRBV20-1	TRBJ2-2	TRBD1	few	CSASGTANTGELFF	TGCAGTGCCTCCGGGACAGCTAACACCGGGGAGCTGTTTTTT
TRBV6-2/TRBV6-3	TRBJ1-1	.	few	CTSSAPQDGTEAFF	TGTACCAGCAGCGCCCCCCAGGACGGCACTGAAGCTTTCTTT
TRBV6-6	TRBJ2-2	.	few	CASSRSENTGELFF	TGTGCCAGCAGCCGGTCGGAGAACACCGGGGAGCTGTTTTTT
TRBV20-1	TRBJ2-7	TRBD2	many	CSARRAGGGYEQYF	TGCAGTGCGCGAAGGGCGGGAGGAGGGTACGAGCAGTACTTC
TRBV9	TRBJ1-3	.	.	CASRGVGDTIYF	TGTGCCAGCAGGGGAGTCGGGGACACCATATATTTT
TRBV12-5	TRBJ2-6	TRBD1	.	CASGLVSRGQGAIFYSGANVLTF	TGTGCTAGTGGTTTGGTTTCTCGGGGACAGGGGGCGATCTTCTACTCTGGGGCCAACGTCCTGACTTTC
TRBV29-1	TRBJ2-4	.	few	CSVENRNIQYF	TGCAGCGTTGAAAACCGGAACATTCAGTACTTC
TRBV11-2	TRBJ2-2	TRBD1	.	CANSTIQGPGRELFF	TGTGCCAACAGCACCATACAGGGGCCAGGGCGGGAGCTGTTTTTT
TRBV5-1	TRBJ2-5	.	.	CASSFISGALQETQYF	TGCGCCAGCAGCTTCATCAGCGGAGCGTTGCAAGAGACCCAGTACTTC
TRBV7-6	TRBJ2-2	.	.	CASSTNTNTGELFF	TGTGCCAGCAGCACGAATACGAACACCGGGGAGCTGTTTTTT
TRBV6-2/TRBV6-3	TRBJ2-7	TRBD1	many	CASSYFGTDSYEQYF	TGTGCCAGCAGTTACTTCGGGACAGACTCCTACGAGCAGTACTTC
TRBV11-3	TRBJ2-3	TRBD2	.	CASSLALAGGPDTQYF	TGTGCCAGCAGCTTAGCACTAGCGGGAGGGCCAGATACGCAGTATTTT
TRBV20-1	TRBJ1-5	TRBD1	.	CSARDKGTGGNQPQHF	TGCAGTGCTAGAGATAAAGGGACAGGGGGTAATCAGCCCCAGCATTTT
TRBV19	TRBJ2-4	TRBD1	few	CASSTYDRGGSGIQYF	TGTGCCAGTAGTACCTACGACAGGGGTGGTAGCGGCATTCAGTACTTC
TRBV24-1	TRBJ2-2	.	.	CATSDRTQNTGELFF	TGTGCCACCAGTGACCGGACACAAAACACCGGGGAGCTGTTTTTT
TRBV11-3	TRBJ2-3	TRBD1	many	CASSPDRGRDTQYF	TGTGCCAGCAGCCCGGACAGGGGGCGAGATACGCAGTATTTT
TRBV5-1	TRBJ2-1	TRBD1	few	CASSPTGENYNEQFF	TGCGCCAGCAGCCCGACAGGGGAAAACTACAATGAGCAGTTCTTC
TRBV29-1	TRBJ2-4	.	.	CSVVDGTTIQYF	TGCAGCGTCGTGGACGGGACGACCATTCAGTACTTC
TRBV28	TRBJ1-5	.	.	CASIIGASPASNQPQHF	TGTGCCAGCATCATAGGAGCGAGCCCAGCCAGCAATCAGCCCCAGCATTTT
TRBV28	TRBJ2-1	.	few	CASSPPGPFYNEQFF	TGTGCCAGCAGTCCCCCGGGACCTTTTTACAATGAGCAGTTCTTC
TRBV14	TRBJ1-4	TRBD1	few	CASSQEGTGVEKLFF	TGTGCCAGCAGCCAAGAAGGGACAGGGGTCGAAAAACTGTTTTTT
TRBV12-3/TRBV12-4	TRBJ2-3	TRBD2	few	CASSSAGGGTDTQYF	TGTGCCAGCAGTTCGGCGGGAGGGGGCACAGATACGCAGTATTTT